A single sample gave rise to the 32 T cell receptor beta chains below, sequenced in a study of somatic mutations in cytotoxic T cells in rheumatoid arthritis (dated by TCRdb to 2016 to 2017). The library was generated by the immunoSEQ multiplex PCR assay. Sourced from immuneACCESS, this table was stored by TCRdb with only in-frame sequences that have V and J called. A share of the clones is absent; for the studies checked, an unresolved V gene accounts for under half, and the remainder has no known explanation. The sample table contains more than 10,000 clones; only one count was recorded for about four fifths of them. The biggest ten clones account for around 14% of the sample. Sequenced sample: CD8+ T cells sorted from blood. The receptors shown here come from a woman aged 55-75 years in good health.

V usage is TRBV10-3 and J usage is TRBJ1-5, with 8 positions matching TRBD1. The CDR3 runs to 16 residues. Germline lookup yields CDR1 ENHRY and CDR2 SYGVKD. The junction had 7 bases not matched to a gene; V was cut back by 0 bases and J by 6 bases. The CDR3 here is CAISESYDRGSQPQHF. The CDR3, as DNA: TGTGCCATCAGTGAGTCCTATGACAGGGGAAGTCAGCCCCAGCATTTT.

The V and J genes are TRBV6-5 and TRBJ1-4, with 10 bases that match TRBD1. The V segment lost 8 bases and the J segment 5 bases; nucleotides outside the gene matches: 2. This CDR3 is built from 13 residues. Germline CDR1 MNHEY, CDR2 SVGAGI. The CDR3 spells CASLGQGNEKLFF. CDR3 nucleotide sequence: TGTGCCAGCCTGGGACAGGGGAATGAAAAACTGTTTTTT.

CDR3 sequence: CASSLAPPAGGVALHF. CDR3 DNA: TGTGCCAGCAGCTTAGCCCCCCCGGCAGGGGGCGTCGCCCTCCACTTT. The chain has TRBV7-8 and TRBJ1-6; 8 bases fit TRBD1. The CDR3 is 16 residues long. Germline V gene sequence: CDR1 SGHVS, CDR2 FQNEAQ. The junction had 12 bases not matched to a gene; V was cut back by 0 bases and J by 14 bases.

The rearrangement links TRBV6-4 to TRBJ2-1; 10 bases align to TRBD2. Trimming at V came to 4 bases and at J to 10 bases, leaving 10 bases not matched to a gene. The CDR3 runs 15 residues. Germline loops: CDR1 MRHNA, CDR2 SNTAGT. The CDR3 is CASSALTSGLNEQFF. CDR3 in DNA: TGTGCCAGCAGTGCATTGACTAGCGGGTTGAACGAGCAGTTCTTC.

The rearrangement uses TRBV9 and TRBJ2-5, with 7 bases matching TRBD2. J was trimmed by 2 bases and V by 4 bases; bases with no gene match: 11. The CDR3 has 16 residues. The germline V gene encodes CDR1 SGDLS and CDR2 YYNGEE. CDR3 protein: CASSRYGGGEQETQYF. CDR3 DNA: TGTGCCAGCAGCCGATACGGCGGGGGAGAACAAGAGACCCAGTACTTC. Drawing the rest from reference TRBV9 and TRBJ2-5, the complete variable domain is DSGVTQTPKHLITATGQRVTLRCSPRSGDLSVYWYQQSLDQGLQFLIQYYNGEERAKGNILERFSAQQFPDLHSELNLSSLELGDSALYFCASSRYGGGEQETQYFGPGTRLLVL.

The J gene is TRBJ1-6, the V gene TRBV6-5; no clear D. The V end lost 0 bases, the J end lost 7 bases, and 7 bases lay between the germline ends. The CDR3 has 14 residues. The germline V gene has CDR1 MNHEY and CDR2 SVGAGI. The CDR3 protein is CASSYSGRNSPLHF. The CDR3 bases are TGTGCCAGCAGTTACTCGGGGAGAAATTCACCCCTCCACTTT.

V is TRBV15 and J is TRBJ1-4, with TRBD1 matching 9 bases. The CDR3 has 16 residues. CDR1 LNHNV and CDR2 YYDKDF come from the germline V gene (reference sequence). After removal of 3 bases from V and 6 bases from J, the junction contained 8 bases not matched to a gene. CDR3 coding DNA: TGTGCCACCAGCAGTGATACAGGGGGCCGGGATGAAAAACTGTTTTTT. This translates into CATSSDTGGRDEKLFF.

The genes are TRBV7-9 and TRBJ2-2; 8 bases are a match to TRBD2. The ends lost 4 bases at V and 6 bases at J; junction bases unmatched: 7. Germline V gives CDR1 SEHNR, CDR2 FQNEAQ (reference sequence). This CDR3 comprises 15 residues. CDR3 region: CASSSAGTSPGELFF. CDR3 DNA: TGTGCCAGCAGCTCCGCCGGGACTAGTCCCGGGGAGCTGTTTTTT.

This clone was picked up one time. The chain carries TRBV9 and TRBJ2-2; D ambiguous. V was pared by 3 bases and J by 8 bases, with 8 bases between. The length of the CDR3 is 12 residues. Germline values: CDR1 SGDLS, CDR2 YYNGEE. In DNA, the CDR3 is TGTGCCAGCAGCGGAGCTTCGGGGGAGCTGTTTTTT. Translated: CASSGASGELFF. The whole variable domain, remainder taken from reference TRBV9 and TRBJ2-2, is DSGVTQTPKHLITATGQRVTLRCSPRSGDLSVYWYQQSLDQGLQFLIQYYNGEERAKGNILERFSAQQFPDLHSELNLSSLELGDSALYFCASSGASGELFFGEGSRLTVL.

This rearrangement joins TRBV6-5 to TRBJ2-3, with no clear D. The CDR3 has 14 amino acids. The germline gives CDR1 MNHEY, CDR2 SVGAGI. Trimming removed 5 bases from V and 0 bases from J, with 9 bases in between. The CDR3 here is CASSRSPSTDTQYF. CDR3 sequence (DNA): TGTGCCAGCAGTAGGAGCCCTAGCACAGATACGCAGTATTTT.

The J gene is TRBJ1-5, the V gene TRBV6-1; D gene uncertain. The CDR3 consists of 15 residues. Trimming took off 8 bases at V and 7 bases at J, with 21 bases between the two ends. Germline values: CDR1 MNHNS, CDR2 SASEGT. CDR3 bases: TGTGCCAGCCGTCCCCTCCTCGGCGGCGGACAGCCCCAGCATTTT. Translating it yields CASRPLLGGGQPQHF.

This clone was picked up one time. The V gene is TRBV15, the J gene TRBJ2-7, with D possibly matching TRBD2 (5 bases). The CDR3 is 11 residues long. Germline-derived CDR1 and CDR2 are LNHNV and YYDKDF (reference sequence). Trimming cost V 6 bases and J 5 bases, with 8 bases left between them. The chain's CDR3 is CATRARDEQYF. The CDR3 nucleotides are TGTGCCACCAGGGCGAGGGACGAGCAGTACTTC.

The genes are TRBV28 and TRBJ2-5; D is perhaps TRBD1 (5 bases). CDR3 length: 14 amino acids. Per the germline V gene, CDR1 is MDHEN and CDR2 is SYDVKM. Deletions cut 5 bases from V and 0 bases from J, with 10 bases between. The DNA of the CDR3 is TGTGCCAGCAGTCAGGACACGTACCAAGAGACCCAGTACTTC. Residues: CASSQDTYQETQYF. The variable domain in full, with the rest retrieved from reference TRBV28 and TRBJ2-5, is DVKVTQSSRYLVKRTGEKVFLECVQDMDHENMFWYRQDPGLGLRLIYFSYDVKMKEKGDIPEGYSVSREKKERFSLILESASTNQTSMYLCASSQDTYQETQYFGPGTRLLVL.

This chain uses TRBV19 with TRBJ1-5, with 8 positions matching TRBD1. J was trimmed by 4 bases and V by 5 bases; bases with no gene match: 4. Germline loops: CDR1 LNHDA, CDR2 SQIVND (reference sequence). The CDR3 contains 14 residues. CDR3 protein: CASSWTGTNQPQHF. CDR3 coding DNA: TGTGCCAGTAGTTGGACAGGGACAAATCAGCCCCAGCATTTT.

The chain uses TRBV7-9 and TRBJ2-4; 7 nucleotides agree with TRBD2. This CDR3 comprises 17 residues. Germline V gene lookup returns CDR1 SEHNR and CDR2 FQNEAQ (reference sequence). J gave up 0 bases and V 2 bases, and 7 bases lay outside the gene matches. This CDR3 reads CASSLWEGGLAKNIQYF. CDR3 coding DNA: TGTGCCAGCAGCTTATGGGAGGGTGGATTAGCCAAAAACATTCAGTACTTC.

In its sample, this clone was seen once. This sequence joins TRBV19 and TRBJ1-5; a possible D gene is TRBD1 (5 bases). The ends were cut back, 0 bases at V and 0 bases at J, with 12 bases in the middle. The germline V gene encodes CDR1 LNHDA and CDR2 SQIVND (reference sequence). CDR3 length: 17 residues. The CDR3 loop reads CASSIDWDFYSNQPQHF. For the CDR3, the DNA is TGTGCCAGTAGTATAGATTGGGACTTCTATAGCAATCAGCCCCAGCATTTT.

V is TRBV11-2 and J is TRBJ1-1, with D possibly being TRBD1 (6 bases). The CDR3 has 15 amino acids. The V gene's germline CDR1 is SGHAT and CDR2 FQNNGV. The ends were cut back, 2 bases at V and 4 bases at J, with 14 bases in the middle. CDR3: CASSLQLGGATEAFF. For the CDR3, the DNA is TGTGCCAGCAGCTTACAGCTGGGGGGGGCCACTGAAGCTTTCTTT.

The J gene is TRBJ2-1, the V gene TRBV5-1; possible D gene TRBD1, 6 bases. Germline CDR1 is SGHRS and CDR2 is YFSETQ. This CDR3 has 14 amino acids. Trimming shortened V by 5 bases and J by 6 bases, and 15 bases separated the two germline ends. DNA of the CDR3: TGCGCCAGCAGACCCCGGGGACAACCCAATGAGCAGTTCTTC. Encoded protein: CASRPRGQPNEQFF. Based on the CDR3 plus reference TRBV5-1 and TRBJ2-1, the full variable domain is KAGVTQTPRYLIKTRGQQVTLSCSPISGHRSVSWYQQTPGQGLQFLFEYFSETQRNKGNFPGRFSGRQFSNSRSEMNVSTLELGDSALYLCASRPRGQPNEQFFGPGTRLTVL.

This chain uses TRBV7-3 with TRBJ2-2; D is unresolved. Trimming left V 5 bases short and J 8 bases short, with 9 bases between. Germline CDR1 reads SGHTA; CDR2 reads FQGTGA. The CDR3 covers 12 residues. In nucleotides, the CDR3 is TGTGCCAGCAGCCCCCCCGTAGGGGAGCTGTTTTTT. Translating gives CASSPPVGELFF.

The chain joins TRBV5-4 to TRBJ2-7; 11 bases fit TRBD1. J lost 3 bases, V lost 3 bases, and 2 bases had no gene match. This CDR3 has 14 amino acids. CDR1 is SGHNT and CDR2 is YYREEE in the germline V gene (reference sequence). The CDR3 DNA follows: TGTGCCAGCAGCTCCGGGACAGGGGGCTACGAGCAGTACTTC. It encodes CASSSGTGGYEQYF.

The chain has TRBV9 and TRBJ2-1, with D maybe TRBD1 (6 bases). The CDR3 spans 15 residues. The V and J ends lost 5 bases and 0 bases respectively, with 12 bases between them. Germline V gene sequence: CDR1 SGDLS, CDR2 YYNGEE. The CDR3 DNA reads as TGTGCCAGCAGTGGAAGGACAGCCTCCTACAATGAGCAGTTCTTC. It encodes CASSGRTASYNEQFF.

The gene calls are TRBV7-9 and TRBJ2-5; no clear D. The CDR3 is 14 residues long. CDR1 and CDR2 (germline): SEHNR, FQNEAQ (reference sequence). The germline V and J ends were trimmed by 1 base and 2 bases, with 8 bases remaining between them. In nucleotides, the CDR3 is TGTGCCAGCAGCTTAGTAGTGGTACAAGAGACCCAGTACTTC. Translated, it gives CASSLVVVQETQYF.

This chain connects TRBV7-9 to TRBJ2-3, with D possibly matching TRBD2 (6 bases). The CDR3 spans 14 residues. Germline-derived CDR1 and CDR2 are SEHNR and FQNEAQ (reference sequence). Trimming cost V 6 bases and J 0 bases, with 10 bases left between them. In nucleotides, the CDR3 is TGTGCCAGCAGGGGGAGGACAAGCACAGATACGCAGTATTTT. Protein: CASRGRTSTDTQYF.

The gene calls are TRBV28 and TRBJ1-1, with D possibly being TRBD1 (5 bases). Between the trimmed V and J ends, which lost 5 bases and 7 bases, there was a span of 26 bases. This CDR3 comprises 17 residues. Germline V gene lookup returns CDR1 MDHEN and CDR2 SYDVKM. The CDR3 nucleotides are TGTGCCAGCAGTACCCCTAGGAAGGGGCTGGCGACTGGTGAAGCTTTCTTT. This sequence encodes CASSTPRKGLATGEAFF.

The genes are TRBV27 and TRBJ2-1; weak D call: TRBD2 (5 bases). V was pared by 3 bases and J by 7 bases, with 10 bases between. The CDR3 spans 13 residues. Germline-derived CDR1 and CDR2 are MNHEY and SMNVEV (reference sequence). CDR3 coding DNA: TGTGCCAGCAGTTTCGGACTCTTAAATGAGCAGTTCTTC. Its protein product is CASSFGLLNEQFF.

CDR3 amino acids: CASSLDAGGAGDTQYF. CDR3 nucleotides: TGTGCCAGCAGCTTAGATGCCGGGGGGGCCGGGGATACGCAGTATTTT. The chain combines TRBV7-3 with TRBJ2-3; TRBD2 agrees at 8 bases. Germline CDR1 is SGHTA and CDR2 is FQGTGA. After removal of 2 bases from V and 6 bases from J, the junction contained 10 bases not matched to a gene. This CDR3 is 16 amino acids long.

CDR3 protein: CASSSVAAGEQYEQYF. The CDR3 DNA follows: TGTGCCAGCAGTTCGGTGGCGGCAGGGGAGCAATACGAGCAGTACTTC. The chain links TRBV2 to TRBJ2-7; D might be TRBD1 (6 bases). The V end lost 5 bases, the J end lost 4 bases, and 21 bases lay between the germline ends. This CDR3 comprises 16 residues. Looked up from germline, CDR1 is SNHLY and CDR2 is FYNNEI. Complete variable domain (other parts from reference TRBV2 and TRBJ2-7): EPEVTQTPSHQVTQMGQEVILRCVPISNHLYFYWYRQILGQKVEFLVSFYNNEISEKSEIFDDQFSVERPDGSNFTLKIRSTKLEDSAMYFCASSSVAAGEQYEQYFGPGTRLTVT.

V and J are TRBV5-4 and TRBJ2-1; no reliable D call. Trimming left V 0 bases short and J 5 bases short, with 3 bases between. This CDR3 contains 12 residues. The germline gives CDR1 SGHNT, CDR2 YYREEE (reference sequence). DNA of the CDR3: TGTGCCAGCAGCTTGGGAGACAATGAGCAGTTCTTC. Residues: CASSLGDNEQFF.

This sequence joins TRBV28 and TRBJ2-1, with D tentatively TRBD1 (5 bases). V dropped 5 bases and J dropped 8 bases, with 16 bases sitting between them. CDR3 length: 14 amino acids. Germline CDR1 is MDHEN and CDR2 is SYDVKM. CDR3 DNA sequence: TGTGCCAGCAGTCCTGATGGGCAGGGCTATGAGCAGTTCTTC. Translating it yields CASSPDGQGYEQFF.

The chain is built from TRBV18 and TRBJ1-3; possible D gene TRBD1, 6 bases. The CDR3 runs to 15 residues. Germline CDR1 KGHSH, CDR2 LQKENI. Trimming pared 2 bases from V and 9 bases from J, leaving 17 bases between. The chain's CDR3 is CASSPSRGNLSTIYF. In DNA, the CDR3 is TGTGCCAGCTCACCATCGAGGGGGAATCTGAGCACCATATATTTT.

The V gene is TRBV30, the J gene TRBJ2-3; 11 bases match TRBD2. Trimming took 1 base from V and 2 from J; bases not matched to a gene: 5. The CDR3 length is 16 residues. Germline values: CDR1 GTSNPN, CDR2 SVGIG (reference sequence). The CDR3 DNA follows: TGTGCCTGGAGTGGATTTAGCGGGGGGGCCACAGATACGCAGTATTTT. It is translated as CAWSGFSGGATDTQYF.

This chain connects TRBV9 to TRBJ2-2; 9 bases align to TRBD2. Germline CDR1 reads SGDLS; CDR2 reads YYNGEE. With V trimmed by 4 bases and J by 11 bases, 9 bases remained unmatched. The CDR3 is 14 residues long. The CDR3 region is CASSSVASGDELFF. The CDR3 nucleotides read TGTGCCAGCAGCTCCGTCGCTAGCGGGGATGAGCTGTTTTTT.